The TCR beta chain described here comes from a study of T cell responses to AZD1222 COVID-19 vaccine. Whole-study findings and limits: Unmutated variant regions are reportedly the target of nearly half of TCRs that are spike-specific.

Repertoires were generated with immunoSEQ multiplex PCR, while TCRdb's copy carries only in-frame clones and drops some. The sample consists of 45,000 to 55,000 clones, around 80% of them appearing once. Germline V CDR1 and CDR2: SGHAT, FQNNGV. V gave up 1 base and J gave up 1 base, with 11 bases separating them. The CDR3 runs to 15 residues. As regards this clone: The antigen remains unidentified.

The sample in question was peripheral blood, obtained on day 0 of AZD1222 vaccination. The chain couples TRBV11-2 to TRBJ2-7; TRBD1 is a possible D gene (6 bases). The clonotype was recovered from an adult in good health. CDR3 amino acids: CASSLVGTGSYEQYF. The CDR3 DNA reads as TGTGCCAGCAGCTTAGTGGGTACAGGGTCCTACGAGCAGTACTTC.